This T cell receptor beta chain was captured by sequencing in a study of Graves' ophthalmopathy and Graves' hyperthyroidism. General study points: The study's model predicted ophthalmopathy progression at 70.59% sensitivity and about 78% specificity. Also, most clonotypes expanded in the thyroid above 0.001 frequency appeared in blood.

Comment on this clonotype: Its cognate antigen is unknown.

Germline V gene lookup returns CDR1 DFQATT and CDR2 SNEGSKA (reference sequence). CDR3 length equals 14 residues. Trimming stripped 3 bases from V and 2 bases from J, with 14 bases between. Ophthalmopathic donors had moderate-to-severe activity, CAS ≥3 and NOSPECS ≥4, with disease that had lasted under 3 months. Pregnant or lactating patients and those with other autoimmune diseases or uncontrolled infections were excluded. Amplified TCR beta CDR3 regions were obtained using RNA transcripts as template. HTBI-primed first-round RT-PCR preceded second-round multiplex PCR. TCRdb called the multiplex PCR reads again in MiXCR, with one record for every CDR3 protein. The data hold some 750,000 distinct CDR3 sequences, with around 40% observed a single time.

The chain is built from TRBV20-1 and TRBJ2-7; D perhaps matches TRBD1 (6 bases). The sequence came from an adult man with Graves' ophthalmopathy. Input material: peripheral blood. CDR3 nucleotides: TGCAGTGCTAGTATTGTCGGACAGACCTACGAGCAGTACTTC. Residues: CSASIVGQTYEQYF.